This TCR beta chain derives from a study of post-analysis software for immune sequencing data. Study-wide findings and caveats: About five TRBV segments appeared more often in patients than in controls, and TRBV5-6, TRBV5-1 and TRBV20-1 were among these. By F measure, strong co-clustering occurred among samples prepared in the same batch. Multiple sclerosis patients showed significantly lower normalized Chao1 diversity than controls did.

This clonotype was detected only a few times. Its antigen is not identified. cDNA libraries for TCR beta contained unique molecular identifiers. TCRdb processed the PCR reads anew with MiXCR; each CDR3 protein has one entry. The data hold under 650,000 distinct CDR3 sequences, with 44% observed a single time. The CDR3 has 14 residues. Germline V lookup: CDR1 MNHNY, CDR2 SVGAGI (reference sequence). V was shortened by 2 bases and J by 1 base, with 8 bases between the two germline ends. This receptor was obtained from a girl between 10 and 17 years old with multiple sclerosis. This sequence joins TRBV6-6 and TRBJ2-5; D is unclear. The sequenced sample was blood. In DNA form, the CDR3 reads TGTGCCAGCAGTTACCTAGGCACCCAAGAGACCCAGTACTTC. This gives the protein CASSYLGTQETQYF.